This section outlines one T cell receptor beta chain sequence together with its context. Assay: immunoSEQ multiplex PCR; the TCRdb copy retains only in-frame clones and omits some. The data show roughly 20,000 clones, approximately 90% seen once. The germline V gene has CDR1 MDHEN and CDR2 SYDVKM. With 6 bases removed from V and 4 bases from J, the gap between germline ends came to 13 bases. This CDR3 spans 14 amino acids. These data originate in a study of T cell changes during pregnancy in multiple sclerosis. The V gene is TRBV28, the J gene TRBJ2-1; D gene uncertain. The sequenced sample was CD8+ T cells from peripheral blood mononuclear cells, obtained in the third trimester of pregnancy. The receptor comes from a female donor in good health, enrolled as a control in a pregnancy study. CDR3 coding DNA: TGTGCCAGCAGCCCTGCCCTGGAGTACAATGAGCAGTTCTTC. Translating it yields CASSPALEYNEQFF.